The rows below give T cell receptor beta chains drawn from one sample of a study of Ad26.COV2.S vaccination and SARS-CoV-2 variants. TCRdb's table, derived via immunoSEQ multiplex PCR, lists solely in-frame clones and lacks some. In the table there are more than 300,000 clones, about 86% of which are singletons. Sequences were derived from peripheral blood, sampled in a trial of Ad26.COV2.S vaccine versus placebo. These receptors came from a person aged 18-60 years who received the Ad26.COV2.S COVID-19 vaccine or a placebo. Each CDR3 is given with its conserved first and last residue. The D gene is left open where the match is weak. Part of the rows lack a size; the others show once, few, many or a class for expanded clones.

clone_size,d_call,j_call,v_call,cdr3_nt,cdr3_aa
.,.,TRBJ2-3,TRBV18,TGTGCCAGCCGGAGCGGCACAGATACGCAGTATTTT,CASRSGTDTQYF
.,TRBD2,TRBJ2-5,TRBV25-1,TGTGCCAGTGCCACTTCGGGGGGGGGCGAGACCCAGTACTTC,CASATSGGGETQYF
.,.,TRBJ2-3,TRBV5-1,TGCGCCAGCAGCTTGGGGAACACAGATACGCAGTATTTT,CASSLGNTDTQYF
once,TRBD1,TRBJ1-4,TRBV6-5,TGTGCCAGCAGTCCCGGGACAGGGAGAGAAAAACTGTTTTTT,CASSPGTGREKLFF
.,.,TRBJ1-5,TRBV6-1,TGTGCCAGCAGTGAACCATCCCCGGGGGGTCAGCCCCAGCATTTT,CASSEPSPGGQPQHF
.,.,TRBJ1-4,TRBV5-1,TGCGCCAGCAGCTTACAGGGTACTAATGAAAAACTGTTTTTT,CASSLQGTNEKLFF
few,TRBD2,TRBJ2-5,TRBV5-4,TGTGCCAGCAGCTTGCGACTAGCGGGGGAAGAGACCCAGTACTTC,CASSLRLAGEETQYF
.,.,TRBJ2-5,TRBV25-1,TGTGCCAGCAGTGATGTGGGGACTCTCCAAGAGACCCAGTACTTC,CASSDVGTLQETQYF
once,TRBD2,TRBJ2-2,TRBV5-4,TGTGCCAGCAGCTGGGGACTAGCGGCGAGGAGCGGGGAGCTGTTTTTT,CASSWGLAARSGELFF
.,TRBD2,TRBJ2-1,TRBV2,TGTGCCAGCAGTGAAAGCCGACTAGCGGGGGGGGTCAATGAGCAGTTCTTC,CASSESRLAGGVNEQFF
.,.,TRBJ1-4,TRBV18,TGTGCCAGCTCACAAACCTACGGGGAGGGGAATGAAAAACTGTTTTTT,CASSQTYGEGNEKLFF
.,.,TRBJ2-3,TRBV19,TGTGCCAGTAGTATCCAGGGGATCTTCACAGATACGCAGTATTTT,CASSIQGIFTDTQYF
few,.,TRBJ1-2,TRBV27,TGTGCCAGCAGTCCCTATACAGGGAGGAGGGATGGCTACACCTTC,CASSPYTGRRDGYTF
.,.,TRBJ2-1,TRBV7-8,TGTGCCAGCAGCTCGGCCGGGGCGGTCTACAATGAGCAGTTCTTC,CASSSAGAVYNEQFF
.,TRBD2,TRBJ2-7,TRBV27,TGTGCCAGCAGTTTCGGAAGCGGGGTCTACGAGCAGTACTTC,CASSFGSGVYEQYF
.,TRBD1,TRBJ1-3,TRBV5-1,TGCGCCAGCAGCACTGGGACAGCCGACTCTGGAAACACCATATATTTT,CASSTGTADSGNTIYF
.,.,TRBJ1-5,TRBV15,TGTGCCACCAGCAGCGACCGGGCCCCAGGTGAGGGAGGTCAGCCCCAGCATTTT,CATSSDRAPGEGGQPQHF
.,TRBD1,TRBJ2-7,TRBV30,TGTGCCTGGAGTAACCATCCGGGACAGGGCTCTTACGAGCAGTACTTC,CAWSNHPGQGSYEQYF
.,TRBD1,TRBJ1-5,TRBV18,TGTGCCAGCTCACCTCAAGGGACAGGGAGCAATCAGCCCCAGCATTTT,CASSPQGTGSNQPQHF
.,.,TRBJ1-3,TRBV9,TGTGCCAGCAGCGTAGAATATGCAGGAGCACCCTCTGGAAACACCATATATTTT,CASSVEYAGAPSGNTIYF
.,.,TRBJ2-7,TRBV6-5,TGTGCCAGCTGGGGGAAGGTATCCTACGAGCAGTACTTC,CASWGKVSYEQYF
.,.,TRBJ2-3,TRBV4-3,TGCGCCAGCAGCCAAGACAGGACTAGCACAGATACGCAGTATTTT,CASSQDRTSTDTQYF
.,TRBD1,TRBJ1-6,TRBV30,TGTGCCTGGAGTCGGGACAGGGCCAAGGGTTCACCCCTCCACTTT,CAWSRDRAKGSPLHF
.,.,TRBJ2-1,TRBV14,TGTGCCAGCAGCCAAACAAACGGGAAAAGCTTAAGGGCGTACAATGAGCAGTTCTTC,CASSQTNGKSLRAYNEQFF
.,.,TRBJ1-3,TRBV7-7,TGTGCTAGCAGCTTTGCGGGGAACTCTGGAAACACCATATATTTT,CASSFAGNSGNTIYF
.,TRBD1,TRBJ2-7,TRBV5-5,TGTGCCAGCAGCCATGACAGGGGCTCCTACGAGCAGTACTTC,CASSHDRGSYEQYF
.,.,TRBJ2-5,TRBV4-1,TGCGCCAGCAGCCAAGGCCGCCTTCGGGGGCGGCAAGAGACCCAGTACTTC,CASSQGRLRGRQETQYF
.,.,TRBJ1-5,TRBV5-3,TGTGCCAGAAGCTTGTTAACCGCTCGAGGGAATCAGCCCCAGCATTTT,CARSLLTARGNQPQHF
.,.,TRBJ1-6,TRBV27,TGTGCCAGCAAAATCGGGGGGTCCTATAATTCACCCCTCCACTTT,CASKIGGSYNSPLHF
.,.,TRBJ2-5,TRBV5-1,TGCGCCAGCAGCTTCTCCGAAGAGACCCAGTACTTC,CASSFSEETQYF
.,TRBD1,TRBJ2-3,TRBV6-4,TGTGCCAGCAGTGAGGGGACAGGGGGCACAGATACGCAGTATTTT,CASSEGTGGTDTQYF
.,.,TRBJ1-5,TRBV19,TGTGCCAGTAGTATTAAGAGTACCGCTCGCAATCAGCCCCAGCATTTT,CASSIKSTARNQPQHF
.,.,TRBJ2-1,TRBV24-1,TGTGCCACCAGTGATGACCGGATCCACAATGAGCAGTTCTTC,CATSDDRIHNEQFF
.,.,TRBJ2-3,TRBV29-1,TGCAGCGGACGCCCACCTAGCACAGATACGCAGTATTTT,CSGRPPSTDTQYF
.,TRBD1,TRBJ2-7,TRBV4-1,TGCGCCAGCAGCCCGACAGGGGACGAGCAGTACTTC,CASSPTGDEQYF